This TCR beta chain derives from a study of T cell responses to AZD1222 COVID-19 vaccine. The V end lost 3 bases, the J end lost 3 bases, and 15 bases lay between the germline ends. The CDR3 totals 15 residues. TCRdb's table, derived via immunoSEQ multiplex PCR, lists solely in-frame clones and lacks some. The repertoire holds approximately 120,000 clones, with around 87% as singletons. Concerning this clone: Antigen: not known.

Findings and caveats of the study: Among spike-specific TCRs, nearly half reportedly target unmutated variant regions.

The V call is TRBV23-1, the J call TRBJ2-7, with D possibly matching TRBD1 (7 bases). TRBV23-1 falls under the ORF class, with uncertain function. This TCR came from an adult in good health. The material sequenced was peripheral blood, taken on day 0 of AZD1222 vaccination. Written as DNA, the CDR3 is TGCGCCAGCAGTCATCGGGGCAGGGGGGTCTACGAGCAGTACTTC. It codes for CASSHRGRGVYEQYF.